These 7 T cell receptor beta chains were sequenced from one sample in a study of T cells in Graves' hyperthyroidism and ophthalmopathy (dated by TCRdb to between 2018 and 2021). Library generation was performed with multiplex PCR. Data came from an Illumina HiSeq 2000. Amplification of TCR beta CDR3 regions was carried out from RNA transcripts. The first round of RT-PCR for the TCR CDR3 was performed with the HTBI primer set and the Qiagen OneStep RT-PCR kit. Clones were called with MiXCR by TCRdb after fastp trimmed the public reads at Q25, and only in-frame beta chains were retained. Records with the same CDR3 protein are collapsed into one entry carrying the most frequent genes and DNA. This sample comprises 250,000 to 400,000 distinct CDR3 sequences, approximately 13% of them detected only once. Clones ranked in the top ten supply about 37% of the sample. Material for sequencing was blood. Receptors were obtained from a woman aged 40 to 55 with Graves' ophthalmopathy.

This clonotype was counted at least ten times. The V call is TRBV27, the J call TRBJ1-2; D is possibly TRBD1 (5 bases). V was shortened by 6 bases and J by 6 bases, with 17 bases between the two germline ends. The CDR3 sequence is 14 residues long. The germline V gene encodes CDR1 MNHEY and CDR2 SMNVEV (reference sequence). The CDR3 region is CASRSGRARHGYTF. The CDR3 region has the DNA TGTGCCAGCAGATCGGGCAGGGCACGACATGGCTACACCTTC.

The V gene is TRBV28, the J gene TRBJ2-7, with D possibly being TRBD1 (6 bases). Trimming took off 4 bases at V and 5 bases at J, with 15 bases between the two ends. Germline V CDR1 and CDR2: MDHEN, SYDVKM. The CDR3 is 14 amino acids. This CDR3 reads CASSSPGARHEQYF. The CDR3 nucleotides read TGTGCCAGCAGTTCCCCAGGGGCGCGGCACGAGCAGTACTTC.

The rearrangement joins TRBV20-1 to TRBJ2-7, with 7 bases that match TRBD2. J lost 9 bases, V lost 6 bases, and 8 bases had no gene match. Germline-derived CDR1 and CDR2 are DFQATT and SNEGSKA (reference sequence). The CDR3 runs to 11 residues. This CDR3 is CSAKEPGGQYF. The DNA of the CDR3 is TGCAGTGCCAAAGAGCCGGGGGGGCAGTACTTC.

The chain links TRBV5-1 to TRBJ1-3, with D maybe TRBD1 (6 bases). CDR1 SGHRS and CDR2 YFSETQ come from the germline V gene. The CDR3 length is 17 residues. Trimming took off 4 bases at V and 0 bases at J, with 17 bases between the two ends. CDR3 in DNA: TGCGCCAGCAGCACTGATGTCGGGACACTCTCTGGAAACACCATATATTTT. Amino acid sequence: CASSTDVGTLSGNTIYF.

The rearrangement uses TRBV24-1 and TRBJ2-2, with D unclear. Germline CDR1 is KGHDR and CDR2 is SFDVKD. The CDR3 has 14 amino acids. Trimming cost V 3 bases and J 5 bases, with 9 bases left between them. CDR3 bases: TGTGCCACCAGTGATCCGGCGTATACCGGGGAGCTGTTTTTT. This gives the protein CATSDPAYTGELFF.

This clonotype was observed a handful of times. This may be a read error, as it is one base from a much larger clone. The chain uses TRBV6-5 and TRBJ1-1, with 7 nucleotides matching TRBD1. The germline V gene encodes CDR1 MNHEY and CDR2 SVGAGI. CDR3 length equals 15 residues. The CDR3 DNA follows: TGTGCCAGCAGTTACAGGCAGGGGGTAGGCACTGGAGCTTTCTTT. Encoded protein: CASSYRQGVGTGAFF.

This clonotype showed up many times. CDR3 loop: CASSQGVGFGTEAFF. Written as DNA, the CDR3 is TGTGCCAGCAGCCAGGGGGTAGGATTTGGAACTGAAGCTTTCTTT. This chain links TRBV12-3 or TRBV12-4 with TRBJ1-1; the match to TRBD1 covers 7 bases. Trimming cost V 6 bases and J 5 bases; bases outside gene matches: 12. The CDR3 has 15 amino acids.